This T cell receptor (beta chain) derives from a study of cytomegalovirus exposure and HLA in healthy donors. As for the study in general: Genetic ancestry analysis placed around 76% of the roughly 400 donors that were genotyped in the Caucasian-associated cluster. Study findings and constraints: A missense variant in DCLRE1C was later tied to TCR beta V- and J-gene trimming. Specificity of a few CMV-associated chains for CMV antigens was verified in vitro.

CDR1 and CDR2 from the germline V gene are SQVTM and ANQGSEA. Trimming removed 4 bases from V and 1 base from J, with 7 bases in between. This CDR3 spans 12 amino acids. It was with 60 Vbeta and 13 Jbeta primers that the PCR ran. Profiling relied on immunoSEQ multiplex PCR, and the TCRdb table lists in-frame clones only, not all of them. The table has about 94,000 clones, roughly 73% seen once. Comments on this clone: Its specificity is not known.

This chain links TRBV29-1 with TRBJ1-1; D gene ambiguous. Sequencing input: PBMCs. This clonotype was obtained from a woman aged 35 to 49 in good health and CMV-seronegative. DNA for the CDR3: TGCAGCGTTGTGGAGTCGAACACTGAAGCTTTCTTT. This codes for CSVVESNTEAFF.